The 25 T cell receptor beta chains given below trace back to one sample, sequenced in a study of beta chain features in type 1 diabetes. Points from the study as a whole: People with Type 1 diabetes carried modestly yet significantly shorter TCRB CDR3s in all four CD4+ subsets.

Expressed TCRB transcripts were sequenced because the entire RNA isolate underwent reverse transcription. Repertoires were generated with immunoSEQ multiplex PCR, while TCRdb's copy carries only in-frame clones and drops some. The sample lists roughly 290,000 clones, approximately 15% occurring once. Their antigen targets remain unknown. Sequenced input: naive CD4+ T cells from blood. These receptors were taken from a man between 18 and 29 years old with type 1 diabetes.

The V and J genes are TRBV7-2 and TRBJ1-2; perhaps TRBD1 as D (6 bases). Germline V gene lookup returns CDR1 SGHTA and CDR2 FQGNSA. CDR3 size: 14 residues. V dropped 2 bases and J dropped 4 bases, with 11 bases sitting between them. The CDR3 sequence: CASSLKDSAYGYTF. As DNA, the CDR3 is TGTGCCAGCAGCTTAAAGGACAGCGCCTATGGCTACACCTTC.

This clone turned up a few times. This chain connects TRBV7-2 to TRBJ2-3, with 10 bases lining up with TRBD2. V lost 1 base, J lost 3 bases, and 7 bases stayed unmatched. CDR3 length: 17 amino acids. CDR1 is SGHTA, CDR2 FQGNSA, per germline. In nucleotides, the CDR3 is TGTGCCAGCAGCTTAGAGCCTAGCGGGAGCGGTACAGATACGCAGTATTTT. It encodes CASSLEPSGSGTDTQYF.

The V call is TRBV30, the J call TRBJ2-7, with TRBD2 as a possible D gene (5 bases). Germline lookup yields CDR1 GTSNPN and CDR2 SVGIG (reference sequence). This CDR3 is 12 amino acids long. Trimming removed 1 base at V and 5 bases at J, with 9 bases between. The CDR3 loop is CAWSAGSHEQYF. The CDR3 DNA follows: TGTGCCTGGAGTGCGGGGTCCCACGAGCAGTACTTC. Variable domain in full (rest from reference TRBV30 and TRBJ2-7): SQTIHQWPATLVQPVGSPLSLECTVEGTSNPNLYWYRQAAGRGLQLLFYSVGIGQISSEVPQNLSASRPQDRQFILSSKKLLLSDSGFYLCAWSAGSHEQYFGPGTRLTVT.

J is TRBJ2-7 and V is TRBV5-4, with a possible D match to TRBD2 (5 bases). CDR3 length: 13 residues. V lost 4 bases, J lost 0 bases, and 8 bases lay in between. Looked up from germline, CDR1 is SGHNT and CDR2 is YYREEE (reference sequence). This CDR3 is CASSPAGSYEQYF. For the CDR3, the DNA is TGTGCCAGCAGCCCCGCGGGCTCCTACGAGCAGTACTTC.

The J gene is TRBJ1-1, the V gene TRBV30; D not resolved. This CDR3 spans 15 amino acids. CDR1 and CDR2 from the germline V gene are GTSNPN and SVGIG (reference sequence). Trimming cost V 5 bases and J 0 bases, with 16 bases left between them. The CDR3 coding sequence is TGTGCCTGGCGCCCATTGGCCTTTATGAACACTGAAGCTTTCTTT. Protein product: CAWRPLAFMNTEAFF.

The V call is TRBV28, the J call TRBJ1-2; TRBD1 agrees at 7 bases. This CDR3 is 13 amino acids long. V shed 4 bases and J 6 bases; nucleotides not matched to a gene: 5. The V gene's germline CDR1 is MDHEN and CDR2 SYDVKM. In DNA, the CDR3 is TGTGCCAGCAGTTCCGACAGGGTTAATGGCTACACCTTC. It yields the protein CASSSDRVNGYTF.

This clone has only a few counts. The V and J genes are TRBV29-1 and TRBJ1-2; 11 bases fit TRBD1. The CDR3 spans 13 residues. V shed 6 bases, J shed 9 bases, and the junction held 9 bases outside the gene matches. CDR1 and CDR2 from the germline V gene are SQVTM and ANQGSEA. DNA of the CDR3: TGCAGCGTCCAGGCTTGGGACAGGGGGAGCTACACCTTC. Its protein product is CSVQAWDRGSYTF.

The chain has TRBV23-1 and TRBJ1-1; TRBD1 is a possible D gene (5 bases). TRBV23-1 counts as an open reading frame of uncertain function. V lost 3 bases and J lost 2, with 10 bases in between. There are 14 residues in the CDR3. The CDR3 loop reads CASSHPQGNTEAFF. Written as DNA, the CDR3 is TGCGCCAGCAGTCATCCTCAGGGCAACACTGAAGCTTTCTTT.

The V gene is TRBV5-1, the J gene TRBJ2-4, with TRBD1 identical over 10 bases. The CDR3 spans 16 residues. CDR1 SGHRS and CDR2 YFSETQ come from the germline V gene. The J segment lost 2 bases and the V segment lost 4 bases, leaving 6 bases of the junction unmatched. CDR3 nucleotide sequence: TGCGCCAGCAGCGCTCGGACAGGGGGATCCAAAAACATTCAGTACTTC. It encodes CASSARTGGSKNIQYF. Full variable domain (remainder filled in from reference TRBV5-1 and TRBJ2-4): KAGVTQTPRYLIKTRGQQVTLSCSPISGHRSVSWYQQTPGQGLQFLFEYFSETQRNKGNFPGRFSGRQFSNSRSEMNVSTLELGDSALYLCASSARTGGSKNIQYFGAGTRLSVL.

Written as DNA, the CDR3 is TGTGCCAGCAGCCAAGCTAAGCGGGAGAGCACAGATACGCAGTATTTT. Translating it yields CASSQAKRESTDTQYF. The rearrangement joins TRBV4-2 to TRBJ2-3, with 8 positions matching TRBD2. The CDR3 runs to 16 residues. Germline V gives CDR1 LGHNA, CDR2 YNFKEQ. V was clipped by 1 base and J by 0 bases; unmatched bases: 3.

This clone was observed a handful of times. The gene calls are TRBV6-5 and TRBJ2-3; D is possibly TRBD2 (6 bases). V dropped 6 bases and J dropped 8 bases, with 21 bases sitting between them. Per germline, CDR1 MNHEY and CDR2 SVGAGI. The CDR3 totals 15 residues. CDR3 in amino acids: CASRRDFLGVGTQYF. In DNA form, the CDR3 reads TGTGCCAGCAGACGGGACTTCCTCGGTGTGGGTACGCAGTATTTT.

The chain joins TRBV4-1 to TRBJ2-5; tentative D call: TRBD1 (6 bases). The CDR3 is 14 amino acids. Germline CDR1 MGHRA, CDR2 YSYEKL. V was clipped by 9 bases and J by 2 bases, with 16 bases between them. The CDR3 DNA follows: TGCGCCAGTCGTCTGGTAGGGGGACAAGAGACCCAGTACTTC. This sequence encodes CASRLVGGQETQYF.

J is TRBJ2-3 and V is TRBV7-9; the match to TRBD1 covers 11 bases. The CDR3 has 15 residues. CDR1 SEHNR and CDR2 FQNEAQ come from the germline V gene (reference sequence). V gave up 1 base and J gave up 4 bases; unmatched junction bases: 1. CDR3 DNA sequence: TGTGCCAGCAGCTTAGGGACAGGGGGCCCAGATACGCAGTATTTT. It yields the protein CASSLGTGGPDTQYF.

The chain links TRBV5-1 to TRBJ1-2; maybe TRBD1 (5 bases). Deletions cut 1 base from V and 4 bases from J, with 14 bases between. Germline loops: CDR1 SGHRS, CDR2 YFSETQ. CDR3 length: 15 residues. The CDR3 DNA is TGCGCCAGCAGCTTGACCAGGGTAGATTCCTATGGCTACACCTTC. Translating it yields CASSLTRVDSYGYTF.

This clone was counted only a few times. The chain joins TRBV7-9 to TRBJ2-7; D unclear. The V end was cut by 1 base, the J end by 4 bases, with 8 bases between. The germline V gene encodes CDR1 SEHNR and CDR2 FQNEAQ (reference sequence). The CDR3 consists of 13 residues. The CDR3 region is CASSLDTRYEQYF. The DNA for the CDR3 is TGTGCCAGCAGCTTAGATACGAGATACGAGCAGTACTTC.

V and J are TRBV6-5 and TRBJ2-5, with 9 bases that match TRBD1. The CDR3 is 15 residues long. The V segment lost 6 bases and the J segment 3 bases; nucleotides outside the gene matches: 8. Germline CDR1 MNHEY, CDR2 SVGAGI. As DNA, the CDR3 is TGTGCCAGCAGGCGAACCGGGACAGGGAAAGAGACCCAGTACTTC. Translated, it gives CASRRTGTGKETQYF.

V gene TRBV9 combines with J gene TRBJ2-7; D uncertain. The CDR3 contains 15 residues. In germline, CDR1 is SGDLS, CDR2 YYNGEE. Deletions cut 3 bases from V and 1 base from J, with 14 bases between. The CDR3 DNA follows: TGTGCCAGCAGCGCCTACGGAGCAGCTTCCTACGAGCAGTACTTC. This encodes CASSAYGAASYEQYF.

This clone was found a few times. The rearrangement links TRBV5-1 to TRBJ2-2; TRBD1 is a possible D gene (5 bases). V lost 1 base to trimming and J lost 5 bases, with 12 bases between them. Germline V gene lookup returns CDR1 SGHRS and CDR2 YFSETQ. The CDR3 spans 15 residues. In DNA, the CDR3 is TGCGCCAGCAGCTTGAGCAGGGATACAACCGGGGAGCTGTTTTTT. Its protein product is CASSLSRDTTGELFF.

This clone was seen only a few times. The chain joins TRBV5-1 to TRBJ2-1, with 8 bases aligning to TRBD1. Germline CDR1 SGHRS, CDR2 YFSETQ. V gave up 3 bases and J gave up 6 bases; unmatched junction bases: 8. The CDR3 sequence is 15 residues long. The CDR3 loop is CASSYQGAEGNEQFF. DNA for the CDR3: TGCGCCAGCAGCTATCAGGGGGCTGAAGGCAATGAGCAGTTCTTC.

The sample holds a few counts of this clone. The chain joins TRBV4-1 to TRBJ2-1; TRBD2 aligns across 10 bases. Trimming at V came to 1 base and at J to 7 bases, leaving 7 bases not matched to a gene. The CDR3 length is 16 residues. Germline CDR1 reads MGHRA; CDR2 reads YSYEKL. The chain's CDR3 is CASSQVAGGLGNEQFF. CDR3 DNA sequence: TGCGCCAGCAGCCAAGTAGCGGGGGGCTTAGGGAATGAGCAGTTCTTC.

In its sample, this clone was seen a few times. The chain recombines TRBV5-1 with TRBJ2-1; 7 positions agree with TRBD2. Germline CDR1 reads SGHRS; CDR2 reads YFSETQ. The CDR3 runs to 14 residues. V trimming: 4 bases; J trimming: 10 bases; junction bases outside the gene matches: 11. The CDR3 DNA reads TGCGCCAGCAGCAACGGACTAGACCCCCGAGAGCAGTTCTTC. Protein sequence: CASSNGLDPREQFF.

V is TRBV21-1 and J is TRBJ2-7; the table's D call TRBD1 went unverified against the DNA. TRBV21-1 is an annotated pseudogene. There are 11 residues in the CDR3. CDR3 in DNA: TGTGCCAGCAGCCTCAGGTACGAGCAGTACTTC. This sequence encodes CASSLRYEQYF.

This clone was recorded a few times. The gene calls are TRBV7-2 and TRBJ1-1; 7 nucleotides match TRBD1. CDR3 length: 16 amino acids. After removal of 1 base from V and 11 bases from J, the junction contained 16 bases not matched to a gene. The V gene's germline CDR1 is SGHTA and CDR2 FQGNSA. In nucleotides, the CDR3 is TGTGCCAGCAGCTTAGGTTTGGGTGTGTCAGGGGGACGGGCTTTCTTT. This codes for CASSLGLGVSGGRAFF.

The chain has TRBV11-2 and TRBJ2-1; TRBD1 matches 9 bases. J gave up 2 bases and V 1 base, and 0 bases lay outside the gene matches. The CDR3 contains 15 residues. Per the germline V gene, CDR1 is SGHAT and CDR2 is FQNNGV. The CDR3 DNA follows: TGTGCCAGCAGCTTAGGACAGGGGGCCTACAATGAGCAGTTCTTC. This sequence encodes CASSLGQGAYNEQFF. The variable domain in full, with the rest retrieved from reference TRBV11-2 and TRBJ2-1, is EAGVAQSPRYKIIEKRQSVAFWCNPISGHATLYWYQQILGQGPKLLIQFQNNGVVDDSQLPKDRFSAERLKGVDSTLKIQPAKLEDSAVYLCASSLGQGAYNEQFFGPGTRLTVL.

This clone was observed a few times. The chain combines TRBV6-5 with TRBJ2-7; 9 bases align to TRBD1. The CDR3 covers 16 residues. Germline V CDR1 and CDR2: MNHEY, SVGAGI. J gave up 1 base and V 0 bases, and 4 bases lay outside the gene matches. The CDR3 loop is CASSYSGQGISYEQYF. The CDR3 DNA sequence: TGTGCCAGCAGTTACTCAGGACAGGGGATATCCTACGAGCAGTACTTC.